Below are 28 T cell receptor beta chains sequenced from a single sample in a study of blood T cell repertoires in COVID-19. TCRdb keeps only in-frame clones here, not all; method: immunoSEQ multiplex PCR. The table has approximately 120,000 clones, around 88% seen once. The sequenced sample consisted of peripheral blood. The receptors shown here come from a woman in her fifties or sixties who had recovered from COVID-19.

The chain recombines TRBV19 with TRBJ2-1; possibly TRBD2 for D (6 bases). V was clipped by 4 bases and J by 1 base, with 11 bases between them. CDR3 size: 15 residues. Germline V lookup: CDR1 LNHDA, CDR2 SQIVND (reference sequence). CDR3 region: CASSTDGRSYNEQFF. In nucleotides, the CDR3 is TGTGCCAGTAGTACGGACGGGAGATCCTACAATGAGCAGTTCTTC.

V and J are TRBV4-3 and TRBJ2-5; 12 bases fit TRBD2. V dropped 4 bases and J dropped 5; count of bases not matched to a gene: 11. The CDR3 is 17 residues long. Looked up from germline, CDR1 is LGHNA and CDR2 is YSLEER. CDR3 nucleotide sequence: TGCGCCAGCAGCCCCGGCTACCGGACTAGCGGGATGGAGACCCAGTACTTC. Translation: CASSPGYRTSGMETQYF.

The V and J genes are TRBV15 and TRBJ2-7; 8 nucleotides match TRBD2. The germline V gene has CDR1 LNHNV and CDR2 YYDKDF (reference sequence). The CDR3 is made up of 17 amino acids. After removal of 0 bases from V and 6 bases from J, the junction contained 13 bases not matched to a gene. In nucleotides, the CDR3 is TGTGCCACCAGCAGAGATCTCGTTTCAACGGGAGGGACCGAGCAGTACTTC. Its translation is CATSRDLVSTGGTEQYF. The whole variable domain, filled in from reference TRBV15 and TRBJ2-7, reads DAMVIQNPRYQVTQFGKPVTLSCSQTLNHNVMYWYQQKSSQAPKLLFHYYDKDFNNEADTPDNFQSRRPNTSFCFLDIRSPGLGDTAMYLCATSRDLVSTGGTEQYFGPGTRLTVT.

The J gene is TRBJ1-5, the V gene TRBV12-3 or TRBV12-4; D is uncertain. There are 13 residues in the CDR3. Trimming cost V 5 bases and J 7 bases, with 12 bases left between them. The CDR3 region has the DNA TGTGCCAGCAGTCCCCTAGGGAGGCAGCCCCAGCATTTT. Encoded protein: CASSPLGRQPQHF.

This clone was recorded once. The sample holds other DNA sequences that translate to the same CDR3. The V and J genes are TRBV24-1 and TRBJ2-2; TRBD1 agrees at 9 bases. After removal of 4 bases from V and 1 base from J, the junction contained 3 bases not matched to a gene. The CDR3 has 16 amino acids. In germline, CDR1 is KGHDR, CDR2 SFDVKD. CDR3 nucleotide sequence: TGTGCCACCAGTGACCCGGGACAGGGGAACACCGGGGAGCTGTTTTTT. Translated, it gives CATSDPGQGNTGELFF.

This clone came up a few times. The chain is built from TRBV4-1 and TRBJ1-2; 10 nucleotides line up with TRBD1. Per the germline V gene, CDR1 is MGHRA and CDR2 is YSYEKL. J lost 7 bases, V lost 3 bases, and 5 bases had no gene match. The CDR3 is made up of 14 amino acids. CDR3: CASSQTGGVPGYTF. CDR3 DNA sequence: TGCGCCAGCAGCCAGACAGGGGGCGTTCCTGGCTACACCTTC.

This chain uses TRBV19 with TRBJ2-3; D is perhaps TRBD1 (5 bases). Trimming shortened V by 5 bases and J by 3 bases, and 12 bases separated the two germline ends. Looked up from germline, CDR1 is LNHDA and CDR2 is SQIVND (reference sequence). This CDR3 contains 14 residues. This CDR3 reads CASSFGHSTDTQYF. The DNA for the CDR3 is TGTGCCAGTAGTTTCGGACATTCGACAGATACGCAGTATTTT.

The gene calls are TRBV28 and TRBJ2-7; 12 nucleotides align to TRBD2. CDR1 is MDHEN, CDR2 SYDVKM, per germline. The CDR3 sequence is 19 residues long. J lost 0 bases, V lost 5 bases, and 14 bases had no gene match. This CDR3 reads CASSPSEPWTSGDSYEQYF. The CDR3 DNA is TGTGCCAGCAGTCCTTCGGAGCCATGGACTAGCGGGGACTCCTACGAGCAGTACTTC.

CDR3 protein: CSVGGTSGSGKTQYF. The CDR3, as DNA: TGCAGCGTTGGGGGTACTAGCGGGAGTGGCAAGACCCAGTACTTC. V is TRBV29-1 and J is TRBJ2-5, with TRBD2 matching over 11 bases. V lost 4 bases to trimming and J lost 6 bases; unmatched junction nucleotides: 10. Germline V lookup: CDR1 SQVTM, CDR2 ANQGSEA. This CDR3 is built from 15 residues.

The V and J genes are TRBV6-6 and TRBJ2-1; D is perhaps TRBD2 (5 bases). Looked up from germline, CDR1 is MNHNY and CDR2 is SVGAGI (reference sequence). The germline V and J ends were trimmed by 7 bases and 0 bases, with 16 bases remaining between them. This CDR3 comprises 16 residues. CDR3 nucleotide sequence: TGTGCCAGCAACACATTCAGCGGAAGCTCCTACAATGAGCAGTTCTTC. Translation gives CASNTFSGSSYNEQFF.

The chain recombines TRBV11-3 with TRBJ2-7, with D perhaps TRBD2 (6 bases). Germline V gene data show CDR1 as SGHNT and CDR2 as YENEEA. This CDR3 region has 14 residues. Trimming pared 2 bases from V and 6 bases from J, leaving 14 bases between. The CDR3 DNA sequence: TGTGCCAGCAGCTTACTAACTGCGGGAAGCGAGCAGTACTTC. Translated: CASSLLTAGSEQYF.

The chain recombines TRBV7-8 with TRBJ1-4; D may be TRBD1 (6 bases). Germline-derived CDR1 and CDR2 are SGHVS and FQNEAQ. CDR3 length: 15 amino acids. Trimming removed 5 bases at V and 5 bases at J, with 15 bases between. For the CDR3, the DNA is TGTGCCAGCAGCCCACGACAGGAATCAAATGAAAAACTGTTTTTT. This gives the protein CASSPRQESNEKLFF.

This chain joins TRBV24-1 and TRBJ2-7; D ambiguous. In germline, CDR1 is KGHDR, CDR2 SFDVKD. Trimming removed 12 bases at V and 3 bases at J, with 5 bases between. The length of the CDR3 is 9 residues. DNA for the CDR3: TGTGCCCCAGTCTACGAGCAGTACTTC. Its translation: CAPVYEQYF.

The chain has TRBV5-1 and TRBJ2-4, with D perhaps matching TRBD2 (6 bases). Germline lookup yields CDR1 SGHRS and CDR2 YFSETQ. The CDR3 covers 14 residues. V lost 0 bases and J lost 5, with 9 bases in between. CDR3 protein: CASSLGGTQNIQYF. CDR3 coding DNA: TGCGCCAGCAGCTTGGGCGGGACCCAAAACATTCAGTACTTC.

This clone appeared once. The chain combines TRBV18 with TRBJ2-4, with 8 bases identical to TRBD1. This CDR3 contains 16 residues. The V gene's germline CDR1 is KGHSH and CDR2 LQKENI. V was clipped by 3 bases and J by 1 base; unmatched bases: 5. The CDR3 here is CASSPQGAQAKNIQYF. CDR3 bases: TGTGCCAGCTCACCTCAGGGGGCGCAGGCCAAAAACATTCAGTACTTC.

The chain links TRBV24-1 to TRBJ2-2; D is unclear. CDR1 KGHDR and CDR2 SFDVKD come from the germline V gene. CDR3 length equals 14 residues. Trimming left V 6 bases short and J 1 base short, with 8 bases between. CDR3 protein: CATSRQVNTGELFF. The DNA of the CDR3 is TGTGCCACCAGTCGCCAGGTGAACACCGGGGAGCTGTTTTTT.

This clone came up once. V and J are TRBV6-2 or TRBV6-3 and TRBJ1-3; D is perhaps TRBD1 (5 bases). The germline CDR1 and CDR2 sequences are MNHEY and SVGEGT. V was cut by 0 bases and J by 3 bases, with 18 bases left in between. The CDR3 extends over 18 amino acids. CDR3 nucleotide sequence: TGTGCCAGCAGTTACTCGAAGGGCCCAGGGATGTTTGGAAACACCATATATTTT. It codes for CASSYSKGPGMFGNTIYF.

The rearrangement joins TRBV9 to TRBJ1-5; D perhaps matches TRBD1 (5 bases). V dropped 0 bases and J dropped 6 bases, with 13 bases sitting between them. CDR3 length: 15 amino acids. Germline V lookup: CDR1 SGDLS, CDR2 YYNGEE. The CDR3 region has the DNA TGTGCCAGCAGCGTAGATGGAAGGGGAGGTCAGCCCCAGCATTTT. Protein sequence: CASSVDGRGGQPQHF.

V usage is TRBV5-1 and J usage is TRBJ2-7, with TRBD2 matching over 10 bases. The CDR3 spans 14 residues. The V and J ends lost 6 bases and 2 bases, in that order; junction bases with no gene match: 5. The germline gives CDR1 SGHRS, CDR2 YFSETQ. CDR3 sequence reads: CASTLAGGTYEQYF. CDR3 sequence (DNA): TGCGCCAGCACCTTAGCGGGAGGAACCTACGAGCAGTACTTC.

The chain links TRBV7-2 to TRBJ1-1; D is unclear. This CDR3 comprises 13 residues. Deletions cut 5 bases from V and 4 bases from J, with 11 bases between. Germline CDR1 is SGHTA and CDR2 is FQGNSA. The CDR3 region is CASSLSKATEAFF. The CDR3 nucleotides are TGTGCCAGCAGCCTAAGTAAAGCCACTGAAGCTTTCTTT.

The chain uses TRBV2 and TRBJ2-3; TRBD1 agrees at 7 bases. The CDR3 contains 14 residues. Trimming took 4 bases from V and 1 from J; bases not matched to a gene: 2. Germline V gene data show CDR1 as SNHLY and CDR2 as FYNNEI. The CDR3 nucleotides read TGTGCCAGCAGTGTTACAGGGGGCACAGATACGCAGTATTTT. Protein product: CASSVTGGTDTQYF.

This chain links TRBV11-2 with TRBJ1-1; 9 positions match TRBD1. The CDR3 runs to 15 residues. The germline gives CDR1 SGHAT, CDR2 FQNNGV. With V trimmed by 1 base and J by 5 bases, 5 bases remained unmatched. The CDR3 region is CASSLVRTGETEAFF. CDR3 nucleotides: TGTGCCAGCAGCTTAGTTAGGACAGGGGAAACTGAAGCTTTCTTT.

The chain uses TRBV19 and TRBJ2-3; unclear D gene. This CDR3 has 13 amino acids. The V gene lost 6 bases and the J gene lost 2 bases, with 9 bases spanning the gap. CDR1 is LNHDA, CDR2 SQIVND, per germline (reference sequence). CDR3: CASRALVTDTQYF. The CDR3 nucleotides read TGTGCCAGTAGGGCCCTAGTCACAGATACGCAGTATTTT.

The rearrangement links TRBV29-1 to TRBJ1-1; 8 bases match TRBD1. After removal of 6 bases from V and 1 base from J, the junction contained 4 bases not matched to a gene. From germline, CDR1 is SQVTM and CDR2 ANQGSEA. The CDR3 runs 13 residues. The CDR3 DNA is TGCAGCGTCGCAGGGGGCCCGAACACTGAAGCTTTCTTT. This sequence encodes CSVAGGPNTEAFF.

The chain recombines TRBV2 with TRBJ2-7; tentative D call: TRBD1 (6 bases). This CDR3 is built from 12 residues. Germline lookup yields CDR1 SNHLY and CDR2 FYNNEI. V gave up 7 bases and J gave up 3 bases, with 10 bases separating them. CDR3 protein: CASKTGNYEQYF. The CDR3 coding sequence is TGTGCCAGCAAAACAGGGAACTACGAGCAGTACTTC.

The rearrangement links TRBV5-1 to TRBJ2-1, with 8 bases aligning to TRBD1. V trimming: 2 bases; J trimming: 9 bases; junction bases outside the gene matches: 13. The CDR3 totals 16 residues. Germline V gene data show CDR1 as SGHRS and CDR2 as YFSETQ. In DNA, the CDR3 is TGCGCCAGCAGCTTAGTTAGAGGACAGGGATTTGTTGAGCAGTTCTTC. As protein: CASSLVRGQGFVEQFF.

This sequence joins TRBV4-3 and TRBJ2-5; TRBD1 matches at 7 bases. The CDR3 has 16 residues. J gave up 5 bases and V 4 bases, and 13 bases lay outside the gene matches. Germline V gene lookup returns CDR1 LGHNA and CDR2 YSLEER. CDR3 bases: TGCGCCAGCAGCCGAGGAACCCGGCCACAGGGGGAGACCCAGTACTTC. Encoded protein: CASSRGTRPQGETQYF.

The chain is built from TRBV5-1 and TRBJ1-2, with a weak D call TRBD1 (5 bases). The CDR3 contains 16 residues. Germline loops: CDR1 SGHRS, CDR2 YFSETQ. Deletions cut 0 bases from V and 4 bases from J, with 16 bases between. The CDR3 loop reads CASSLAERGGIYGYTF. In DNA form, the CDR3 reads TGCGCCAGCAGCTTGGCCGAAAGGGGTGGTATCTATGGCTACACCTTC.